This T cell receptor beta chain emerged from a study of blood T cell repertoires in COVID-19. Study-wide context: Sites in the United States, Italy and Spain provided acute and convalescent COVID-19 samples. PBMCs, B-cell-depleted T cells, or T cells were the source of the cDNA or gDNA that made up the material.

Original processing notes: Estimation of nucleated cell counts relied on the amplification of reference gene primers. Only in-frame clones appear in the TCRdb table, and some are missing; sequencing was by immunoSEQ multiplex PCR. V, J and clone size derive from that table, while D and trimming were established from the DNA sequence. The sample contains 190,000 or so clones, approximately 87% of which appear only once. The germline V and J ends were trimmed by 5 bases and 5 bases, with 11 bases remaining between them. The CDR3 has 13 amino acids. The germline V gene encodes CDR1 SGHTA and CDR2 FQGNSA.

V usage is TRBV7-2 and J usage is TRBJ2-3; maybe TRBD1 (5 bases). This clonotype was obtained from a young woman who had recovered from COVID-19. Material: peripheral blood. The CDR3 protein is CASSPPQGDTQYF. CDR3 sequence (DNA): TGTGCCAGCAGCCCCCCGCAGGGAGATACGCAGTATTTT.